Included here is one TCR beta chain sequence, with context. Antigen specificity is unknown. This record comes from a study of monozygotic twins with inflammatory bowel disease. Study-wide findings and caveats: The analysis yielded no support for one strong signal or clonotype associated with IBD.

This CDR3 is 14 amino acids long. From germline, CDR1 is KGHSH and CDR2 LQKENI. Nested PCRs of approximately 16 and 10 cycles, two in total, were run on TCRalpha and TCRbeta cDNA. TCRdb reprocessed the 5' RACE reads; each CDR3 protein has one entry and no DNA is given. The repertoire table contains hundreds of thousands of distinct CDR3 sequences. The clonotype originates from a human donor with ulcerative colitis or Crohn's disease, or a healthy co-twin of an affected twin (not recorded which). The source material was blood. The gene calls are TRBV18 and TRBJ2-7; TCRdb calls TRBD1, which cannot be checked without DNA. The CDR3 here is CASSLDRGHDEQYF.